This T cell receptor (beta chain) was sequenced for a study of cytomegalovirus exposure and HLA in healthy donors. Trimming removed 0 bases at V and 5 bases at J, with 14 bases between. CDR1 and CDR2 from the germline V gene are LNHNV and YYDKDF (reference sequence). This CDR3 has 16 amino acids. Regarding this clone: Its antigen is unidentified.

Researchers ran the PCR with 60 Vbeta and 13 Jbeta primers. Method: immunoSEQ multiplex PCR; TCRdb's copy keeps in-frame clones and lacks some. Here the sample spans under 200,000 clones, roughly 80% being singletons. Study-wide points: When analyzed later, the rates of TCR association showed variation by HLA locus, with DRB1 the most and HLA-C the fewest.

What was sequenced was PBMCs. The sequence derives from a male donor in good health and CMV-seronegative. The chain combines TRBV15 with TRBJ2-1; tentative D call: TRBD2 (7 bases). Here the CDR3 DNA reads TGTGCCACCAGCAGAGATCAAGGCGGGGGCAACAATGAGCAGTTCTTC. Amino acid sequence: CATSRDQGGGNNEQFF.